This paragraph reports one T cell receptor (beta chain). No antigen is known for it. The record has no base qualities; no much larger clone is one base away. Donors formed part of the validation cohort, which comprised about 130 subjects and was distinct from the first cohort of 666 subjects. This record belongs to a study of cytomegalovirus exposure and HLA in healthy donors (dated by TCRdb to the late 2010s). Regarding the research as a whole: A later analysis indicated that the 110 or so validation repertoires were generated on the platform also employed for the approximately 700 repertoires of the first cohort. Along with the roughly 670-subject first cohort, a separate validation cohort of 120 different subjects was used. High-throughput TCR immunosequencing, statistical association of individual TCRs with disease status, and machine learning were combined to predict cytomegalovirus infection status. The study was designed to test whether signatures of past pathogen exposure could be identified by cataloging public T cell receptors. The research as a whole found: The classifier was reported to diagnose cytomegalovirus status with high specificity and sensitivity in both the original and validation cohorts. A few of the identified cytomegalovirus-associated TCR beta chains were confirmed in vitro to be specific for cytomegalovirus antigens. The study gave a list of 150 to 200 TCR beta chains associated with cytomegalovirus. Across donors, most TCR sequences were observed very rarely, whereas some public TCRs were present in many individuals. Subsequent analysis determined that TCRs grouped into clusters in the first cohort also showed a tendency toward co-occurrence across the roughly 120 validation repertoires, and approximately 93% of cluster scores exceeded 0. According to the authors, the approach could potentially be generalized to other disease states and immunological phenotypes. A later analysis had no HLA typing for the validation cohort, so co-occurrence there was scored across all 110 or so repertoires.

The CDR3 spans 15 residues, from the cysteine through the phenylalanine. The read is trimmed to its CDR3 DNA, 45 bases read in frame from base 1. V lost 7 bases and J lost 2 bases, and the count of bases not matched to a germline gene is 11. CDR1 SGHRS and CDR2 YFSETQ were looked up in the germline V gene. Libraries were prepared through the immunoSEQ multiplex PCR assay. The source study handled its data this way. To diagnose cytomegalovirus status from the catalog of TCR beta chain sequences, a statistical classification framework was built. As stored in TCRdb, this immuneACCESS dataset retains in-frame rearrangements with V and J assigned. A fraction of the clones does not appear; measured against another copy, unresolved V genes explain less than half of the discrepancy, and the remainder lacks a known reason. Clonal size and the V and J genes are those of that table, whereas D and trimming came from the DNA. The sample table lists approximately 140,000 clones, about 86% of them with a count of one. The top ten hold approximately 7.5% of the sample.

Sequenced material: PBMCs. Rearrangement joined TRBV5-1 to TRBJ2-7, and TRBD2 aligns with 8 junction nucleotides. This clonotype was obtained from a young woman in good health and CMV-seropositive. The nucleotides read TGCGCCAGCCACGGTCCAGCGGGAGTCACCTACGAGCAGTACTTC. It specifies CASHGPAGVTYEQYF.